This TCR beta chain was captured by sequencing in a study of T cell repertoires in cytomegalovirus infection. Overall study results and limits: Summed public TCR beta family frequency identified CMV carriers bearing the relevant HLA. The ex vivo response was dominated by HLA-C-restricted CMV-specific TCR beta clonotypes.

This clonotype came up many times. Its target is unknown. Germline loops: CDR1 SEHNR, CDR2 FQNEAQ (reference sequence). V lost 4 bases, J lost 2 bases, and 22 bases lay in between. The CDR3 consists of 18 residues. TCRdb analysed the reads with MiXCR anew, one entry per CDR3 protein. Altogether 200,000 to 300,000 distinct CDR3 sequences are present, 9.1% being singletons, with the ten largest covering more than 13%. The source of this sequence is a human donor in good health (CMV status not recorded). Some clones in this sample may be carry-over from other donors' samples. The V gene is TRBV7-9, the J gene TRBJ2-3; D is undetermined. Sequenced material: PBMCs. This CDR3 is CASSSHPPGFLFTDTQYF. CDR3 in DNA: TGTGCCAGCAGCTCCCACCCCCCCGGGTTCCTATTCACAGATACGCAGTATTTT.